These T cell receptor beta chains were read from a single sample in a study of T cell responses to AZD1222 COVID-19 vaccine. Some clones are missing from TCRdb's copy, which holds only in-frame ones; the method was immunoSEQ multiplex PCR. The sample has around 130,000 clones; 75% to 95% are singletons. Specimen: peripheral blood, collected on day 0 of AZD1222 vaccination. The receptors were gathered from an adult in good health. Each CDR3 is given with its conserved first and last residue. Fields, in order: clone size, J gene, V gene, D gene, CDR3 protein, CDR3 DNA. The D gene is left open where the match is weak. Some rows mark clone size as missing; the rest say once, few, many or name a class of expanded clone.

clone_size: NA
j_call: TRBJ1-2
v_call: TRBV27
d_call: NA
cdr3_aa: CASSFSGDGYTF
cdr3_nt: TGTGCCAGCAGTTTCTCGGGGGATGGCTACACCTTC

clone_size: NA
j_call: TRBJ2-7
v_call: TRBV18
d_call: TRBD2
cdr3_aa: CASSPLAGALGEQYF
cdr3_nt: TGTGCCAGCTCACCGCTAGCGGGAGCCCTAGGTGAGCAGTACTTC

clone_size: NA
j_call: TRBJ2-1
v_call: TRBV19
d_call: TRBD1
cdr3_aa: CASKDRASYNEQFF
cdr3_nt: TGTGCCAGTAAGGACAGGGCTTCCTACAATGAGCAGTTCTTC

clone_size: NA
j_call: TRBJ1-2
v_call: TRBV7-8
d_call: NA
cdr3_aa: CASTPEPGPRFGYTF
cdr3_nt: TGTGCCAGCACCCCCGAACCGGGACCACGCTTTGGCTACACCTTC

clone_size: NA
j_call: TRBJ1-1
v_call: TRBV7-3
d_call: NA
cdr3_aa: CASSLGLGDTEAFF
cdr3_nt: TGTGCCAGCAGCTTAGGCCTCGGCGACACTGAAGCTTTCTTT

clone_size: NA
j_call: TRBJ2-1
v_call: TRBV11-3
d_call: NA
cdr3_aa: CASSPGNNEQFF
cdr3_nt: TGTGCCAGCTCCCCGGGAAACAATGAGCAGTTCTTC

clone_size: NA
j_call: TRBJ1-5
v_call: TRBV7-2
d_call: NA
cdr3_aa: CASSLDGSSNQPQHF
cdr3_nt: TGTGCCAGCAGCTTAGATGGGTCTAGCAATCAGCCCCAGCATTTT

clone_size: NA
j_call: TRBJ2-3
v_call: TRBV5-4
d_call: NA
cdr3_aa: CASSLASEGWEQYF
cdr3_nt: TGTGCCAGCAGCTTGGCCTCGGAGGGTTGGGAGCAGTATTTT

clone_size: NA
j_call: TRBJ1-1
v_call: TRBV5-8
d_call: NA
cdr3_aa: CAISGFTVTEAFF
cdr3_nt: TGCGCCATCTCGGGGTTTACGGTGACTGAAGCTTTCTTT

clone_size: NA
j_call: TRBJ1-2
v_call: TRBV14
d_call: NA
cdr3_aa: CASSQETGRGYTF
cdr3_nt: TGTGCCAGCAGCCAAGAAACGGGGCGCGGCTACACCTTC

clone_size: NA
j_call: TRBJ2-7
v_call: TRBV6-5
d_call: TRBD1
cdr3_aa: CASSYSGQGGDEQYF
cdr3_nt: TGTGCCAGCAGTTACTCGGGACAGGGGGGCGACGAGCAGTACTTC

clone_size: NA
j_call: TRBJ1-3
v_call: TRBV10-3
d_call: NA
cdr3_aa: CAISGDRISGNTIYF
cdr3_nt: TGTGCCATCAGTGGTGACAGGATCTCTGGAAACACCATATATTTT

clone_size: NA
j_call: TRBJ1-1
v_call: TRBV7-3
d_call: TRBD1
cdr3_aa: CASSLMGGQGNTEAFF
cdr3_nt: TGTGCCAGCAGCTTAATGGGGGGACAGGGTAACACTGAAGCTTTCTTT

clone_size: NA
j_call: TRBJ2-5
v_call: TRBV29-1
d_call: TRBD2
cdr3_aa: CSVDSGGPGTQYF
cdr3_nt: TGCAGCGTTGATAGCGGGGGTCCGGGGACCCAGTACTTC

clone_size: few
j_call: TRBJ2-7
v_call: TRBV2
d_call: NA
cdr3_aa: CASTWTDSYEQYF
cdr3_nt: TGTGCCAGCACTTGGACTGACTCCTACGAGCAGTACTTC

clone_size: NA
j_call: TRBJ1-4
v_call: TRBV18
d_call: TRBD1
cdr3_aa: CASTGTGGYEKLFF
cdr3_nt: TGTGCCAGCACAGGGACAGGGGGCTATGAAAAACTGTTTTTT

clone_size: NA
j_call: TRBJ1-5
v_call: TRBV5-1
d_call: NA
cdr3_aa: CASSLGSGSNQPQHF
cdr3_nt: TGCGCCAGCAGCTTGGGGTCAGGTTCAAATCAGCCCCAGCATTTT

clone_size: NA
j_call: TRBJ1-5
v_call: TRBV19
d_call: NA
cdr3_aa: CASSGTGGYQPQHF
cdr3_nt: TGTGCCAGTAGCGGAACGGGGGGGTACCAGCCCCAGCATTTT

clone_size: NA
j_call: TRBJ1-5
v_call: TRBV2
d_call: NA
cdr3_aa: CASSGGGPQHF
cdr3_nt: TGTGCCAGCAGTGGGGGGGGGCCCCAGCATTTT

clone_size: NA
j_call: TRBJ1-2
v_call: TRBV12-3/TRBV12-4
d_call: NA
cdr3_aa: CASSKGEYGYTF
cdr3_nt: TGTGCCAGCAGCAAAGGAGAGTATGGCTACACCTTC

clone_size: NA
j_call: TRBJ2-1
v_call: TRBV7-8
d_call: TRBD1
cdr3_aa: CASSFGTGSDNEQFF
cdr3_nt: TGTGCCAGCAGCTTTGGGACAGGCTCTGACAATGAGCAGTTCTTC

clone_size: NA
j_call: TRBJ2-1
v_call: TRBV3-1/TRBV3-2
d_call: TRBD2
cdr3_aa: CASSRSGSVDEQFF
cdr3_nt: TGTGCCAGCAGCCGGAGCGGGAGTGTGGATGAGCAGTTCTTC

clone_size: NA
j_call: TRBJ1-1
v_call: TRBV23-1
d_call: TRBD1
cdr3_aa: CASSPGQAWGTEAFF
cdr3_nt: TGCGCCAGCAGTCCTGGACAGGCATGGGGCACTGAAGCTTTCTTT

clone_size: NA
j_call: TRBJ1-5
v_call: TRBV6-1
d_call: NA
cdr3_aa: CASSEQVSNQPQHF
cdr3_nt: TGTGCCAGCAGTGAACAGGTTAGCAATCAGCCCCAGCATTTT

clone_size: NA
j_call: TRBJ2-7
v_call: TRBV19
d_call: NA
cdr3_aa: CASSIPRVPYEQYF
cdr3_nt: TGTGCCAGTAGTATCCCCAGGGTTCCCTACGAGCAGTACTTC

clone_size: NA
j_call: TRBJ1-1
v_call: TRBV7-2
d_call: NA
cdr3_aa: CASSLSLGPPEAFF
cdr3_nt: TGTGCCAGCAGCCTGAGTTTAGGGCCCCCTGAAGCTTTCTTT

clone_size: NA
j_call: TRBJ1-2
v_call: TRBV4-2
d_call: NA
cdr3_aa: CASSHATNQGSGGYTF
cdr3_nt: TGTGCCAGCAGCCATGCAACGAACCAGGGGTCCGGTGGCTACACCTTC

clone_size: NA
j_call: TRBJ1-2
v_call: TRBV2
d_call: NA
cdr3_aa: CASRPEAGDYGYTF
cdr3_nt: TGTGCCAGCAGGCCCGAGGCGGGCGACTATGGCTACACCTTC

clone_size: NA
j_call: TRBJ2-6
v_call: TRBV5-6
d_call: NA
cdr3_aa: CASSLEPSSGANVLTF
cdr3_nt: TGTGCCAGCAGCTTGGAACCCAGCTCTGGGGCCAACGTCCTGACTTTC

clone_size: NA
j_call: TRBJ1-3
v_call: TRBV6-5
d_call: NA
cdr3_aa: CASSYGTTSGNTIYF
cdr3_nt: TGTGCCAGCAGTTACGGCACCACCTCTGGAAACACCATATATTTT

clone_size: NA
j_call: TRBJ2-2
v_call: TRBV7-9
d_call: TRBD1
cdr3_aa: CATTIPWTGMNTGELFF
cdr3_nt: TGTGCCACCACTATCCCATGGACAGGGATGAACACCGGGGAGCTGTTTTTT

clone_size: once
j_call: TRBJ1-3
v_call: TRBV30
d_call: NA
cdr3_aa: CAWTQRRSSGNTIYF
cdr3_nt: TGTGCCTGGACCCAGCGCAGAAGCTCTGGAAACACCATATATTTT

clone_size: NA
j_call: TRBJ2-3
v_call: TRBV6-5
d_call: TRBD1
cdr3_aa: CASRKTGSADTQYF
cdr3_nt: TGTGCCAGCAGGAAGACAGGGAGCGCAGATACGCAGTATTTT

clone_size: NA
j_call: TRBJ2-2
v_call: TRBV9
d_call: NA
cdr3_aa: CASSVVSTPGELFF
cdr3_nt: TGTGCCAGCAGCGTAGTGAGTACGCCGGGGGAGCTGTTTTTT

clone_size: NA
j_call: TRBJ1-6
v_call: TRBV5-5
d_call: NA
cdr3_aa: CASSLQGGHNSPLHF
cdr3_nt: TGTGCCAGCAGCTTACAGGGCGGCCACAATTCACCCCTCCACTTT

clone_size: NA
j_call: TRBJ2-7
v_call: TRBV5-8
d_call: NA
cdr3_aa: CASSFTRAGTYEQYF
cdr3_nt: TGTGCCAGCAGCTTCACTCGGGCAGGAACCTACGAGCAGTACTTC

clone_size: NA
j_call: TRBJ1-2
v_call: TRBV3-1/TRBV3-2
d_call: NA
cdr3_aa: CASSQLNPNRPDARGYTF
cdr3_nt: TGTGCCAGCAGCCAATTGAACCCCAATAGGCCGGATGCACGTGGCTACACCTTC

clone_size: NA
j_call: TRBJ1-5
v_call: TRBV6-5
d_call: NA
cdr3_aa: CASSTKWELGQPQHF
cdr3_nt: TGTGCCAGCAGTACCAAGTGGGAGCTGGGTCAGCCCCAGCATTTT

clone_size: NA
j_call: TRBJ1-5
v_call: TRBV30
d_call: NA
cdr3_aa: CAWSRSNQPQHF
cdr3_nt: TGTGCCTGGAGCCGAAGCAATCAGCCCCAGCATTTT

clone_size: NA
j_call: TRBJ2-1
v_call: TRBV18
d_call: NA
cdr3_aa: CASSPGLDEQFF
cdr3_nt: TGTGCCAGCTCACCAGGCCTCGATGAGCAGTTCTTC

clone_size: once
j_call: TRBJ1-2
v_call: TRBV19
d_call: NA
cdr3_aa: CASGRGKYGYTF
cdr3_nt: TGTGCCAGTGGGAGGGGAAAGTATGGCTACACCTTC

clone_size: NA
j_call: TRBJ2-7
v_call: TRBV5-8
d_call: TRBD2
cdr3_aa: CASSLVSGRVVGEQYF
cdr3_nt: TGTGCCAGCAGCTTGGTGAGCGGGAGGGTTGTTGGAGAGCAGTACTTC

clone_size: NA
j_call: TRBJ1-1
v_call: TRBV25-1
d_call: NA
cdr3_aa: CASTGGAGTEAFF
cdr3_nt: TGTGCCAGCACGGGAGGGGCTGGAACTGAAGCTTTCTTT

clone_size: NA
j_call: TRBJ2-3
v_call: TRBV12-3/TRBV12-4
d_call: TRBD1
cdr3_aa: CASSTGGPQYF
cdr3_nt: TGTGCCAGCAGTACAGGGGGTCCGCAGTATTTT

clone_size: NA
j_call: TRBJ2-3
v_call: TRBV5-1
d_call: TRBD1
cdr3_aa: CASSVTGGWTDTQYF
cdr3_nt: TGCGCCAGCAGCGTGACAGGGGGCTGGACAGATACGCAGTATTTT

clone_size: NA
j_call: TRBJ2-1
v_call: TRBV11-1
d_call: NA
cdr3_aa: CASSRTWVSSYNEQFF
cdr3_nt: TGTGCCAGCAGCCGAACGTGGGTAAGCTCCTACAATGAGCAGTTCTTC

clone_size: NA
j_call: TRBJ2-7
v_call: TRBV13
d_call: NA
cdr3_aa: CASSFFGVADYEQYF
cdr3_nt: TGTGCCAGCAGCTTCTTCGGGGTAGCCGACTACGAGCAGTACTTC

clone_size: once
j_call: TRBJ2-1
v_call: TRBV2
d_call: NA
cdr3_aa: CASSGRAGPYNEQFF
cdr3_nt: TGTGCCAGCAGTGGACGAGCGGGCCCCTACAATGAGCAGTTCTTC

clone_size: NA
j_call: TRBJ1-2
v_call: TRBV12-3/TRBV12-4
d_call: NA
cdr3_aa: CASSLTPPVSF
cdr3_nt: TGTGCCAGCAGTTTAACCCCGCCAGTAAGCTTC

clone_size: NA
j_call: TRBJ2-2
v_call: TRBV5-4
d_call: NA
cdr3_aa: CASSPGGLSNTGELFF
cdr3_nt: TGTGCCAGCAGCCCCGGGGGACTCTCGAACACCGGGGAGCTGTTTTTT

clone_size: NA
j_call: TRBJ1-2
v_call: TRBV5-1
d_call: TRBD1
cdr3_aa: CASSWDSYGYTF
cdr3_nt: TGCGCCAGCAGCTGGGACAGTTATGGCTACACCTTC

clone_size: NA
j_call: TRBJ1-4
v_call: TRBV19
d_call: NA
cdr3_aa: CASRDGIATNEKLFF
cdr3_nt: TGTGCCAGTAGAGACGGCATTGCAACTAATGAAAAACTGTTTTTT

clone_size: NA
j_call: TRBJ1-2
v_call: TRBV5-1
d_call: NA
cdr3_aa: CASSLGGADYGYTF
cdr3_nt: TGCGCCAGCAGCCTTGGGGGGGCTGACTATGGCTACACCTTC